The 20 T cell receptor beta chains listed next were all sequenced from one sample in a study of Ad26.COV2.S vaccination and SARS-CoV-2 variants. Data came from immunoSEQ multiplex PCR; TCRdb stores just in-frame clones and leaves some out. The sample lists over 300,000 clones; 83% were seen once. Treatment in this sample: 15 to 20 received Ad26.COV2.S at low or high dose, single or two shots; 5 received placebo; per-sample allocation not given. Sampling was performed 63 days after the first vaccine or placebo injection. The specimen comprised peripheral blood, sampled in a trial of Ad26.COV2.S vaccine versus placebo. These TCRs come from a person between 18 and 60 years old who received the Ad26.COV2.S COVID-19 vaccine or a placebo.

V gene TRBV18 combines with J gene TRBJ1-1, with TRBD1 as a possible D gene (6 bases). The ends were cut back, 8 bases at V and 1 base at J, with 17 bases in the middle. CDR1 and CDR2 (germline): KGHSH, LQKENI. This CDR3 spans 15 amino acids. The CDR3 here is CASHLEGVRNTEAFF. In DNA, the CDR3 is TGTGCCAGCCACCTTGAGGGGGTACGGAACACTGAAGCTTTCTTT.

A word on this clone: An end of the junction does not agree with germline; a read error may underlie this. In DNA, the CDR3 is TGTGCCAGCAGTTTAAATGGACTAGCGGGAGCATCCTTC. This codes for CASSLNGLAGASF. The chain employs TRBV27 and TRBJ2-7; 13 positions match TRBD2. The germline V gene has CDR1 MNHEY and CDR2 SMNVEV (reference sequence). The CDR3 is 13 amino acids.

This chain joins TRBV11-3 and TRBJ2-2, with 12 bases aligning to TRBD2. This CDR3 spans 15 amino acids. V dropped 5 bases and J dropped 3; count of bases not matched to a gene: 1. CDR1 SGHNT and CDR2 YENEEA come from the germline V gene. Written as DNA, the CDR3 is TGTGCCAGCAGCGCTAGCGGGAGGGACACCGGGGAGCTGTTTTTT. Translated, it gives CASSASGRDTGELFF.

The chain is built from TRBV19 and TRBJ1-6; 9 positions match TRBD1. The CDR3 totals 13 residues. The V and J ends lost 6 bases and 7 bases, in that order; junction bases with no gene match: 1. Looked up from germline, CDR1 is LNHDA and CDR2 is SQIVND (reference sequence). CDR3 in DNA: TGTGCCAGTAGCGGGACAGGGAATTCACCCCTCCACTTT. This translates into CASSGTGNSPLHF.

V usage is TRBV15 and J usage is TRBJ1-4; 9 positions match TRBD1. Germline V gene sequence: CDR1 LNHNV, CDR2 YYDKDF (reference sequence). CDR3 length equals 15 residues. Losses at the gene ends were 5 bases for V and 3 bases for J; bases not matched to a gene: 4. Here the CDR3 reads CATSGGTGPNEKLFF. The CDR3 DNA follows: TGTGCCACCAGCGGGGGGACAGGGCCTAATGAAAAACTGTTTTTT. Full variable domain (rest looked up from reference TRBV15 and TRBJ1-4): DAMVIQNPRYQVTQFGKPVTLSCSQTLNHNVMYWYQQKSSQAPKLLFHYYDKDFNNEADTPDNFQSRRPNTSFCFLDIRSPGLGDTAMYLCATSGGTGPNEKLFFGSGTQLSVL.

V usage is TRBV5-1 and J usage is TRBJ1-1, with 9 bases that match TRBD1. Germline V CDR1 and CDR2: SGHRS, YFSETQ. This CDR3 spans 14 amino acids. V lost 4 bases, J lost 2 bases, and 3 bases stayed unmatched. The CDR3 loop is CASSQTGGNTEAFF. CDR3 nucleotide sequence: TGCGCCAGCAGCCAAACAGGGGGCAACACTGAAGCTTTCTTT.

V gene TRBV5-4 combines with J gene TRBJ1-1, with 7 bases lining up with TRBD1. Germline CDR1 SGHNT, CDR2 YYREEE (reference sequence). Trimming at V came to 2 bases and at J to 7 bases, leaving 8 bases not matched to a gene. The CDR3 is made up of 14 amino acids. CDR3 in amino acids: CASSLLTGINEAFF. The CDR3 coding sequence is TGTGCCAGCAGCTTATTGACAGGGATCAATGAAGCTTTCTTT.

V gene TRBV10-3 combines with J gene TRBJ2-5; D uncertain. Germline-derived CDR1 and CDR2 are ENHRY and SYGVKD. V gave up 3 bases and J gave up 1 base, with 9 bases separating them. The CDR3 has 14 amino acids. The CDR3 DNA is TGTGCCATCAGTGACGGGCAGTTCCAAGAGACCCAGTACTTC. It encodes CAISDGQFQETQYF.

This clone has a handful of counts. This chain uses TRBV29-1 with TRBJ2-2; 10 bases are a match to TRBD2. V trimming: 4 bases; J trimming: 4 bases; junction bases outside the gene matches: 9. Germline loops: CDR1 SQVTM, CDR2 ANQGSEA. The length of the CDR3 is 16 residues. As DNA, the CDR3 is TGCAGCGTTGGGCCAGCGGGAGGGCCGATCACCGGGGAGCTGTTTTTT. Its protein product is CSVGPAGGPITGELFF.

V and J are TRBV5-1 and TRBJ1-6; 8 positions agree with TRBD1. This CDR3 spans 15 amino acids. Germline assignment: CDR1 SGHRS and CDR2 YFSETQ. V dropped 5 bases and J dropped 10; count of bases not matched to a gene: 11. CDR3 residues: CASRGGQALKSPLHF. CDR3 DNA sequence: TGCGCCAGCAGGGGGGGACAGGCTTTAAAGTCACCCCTCCACTTT.

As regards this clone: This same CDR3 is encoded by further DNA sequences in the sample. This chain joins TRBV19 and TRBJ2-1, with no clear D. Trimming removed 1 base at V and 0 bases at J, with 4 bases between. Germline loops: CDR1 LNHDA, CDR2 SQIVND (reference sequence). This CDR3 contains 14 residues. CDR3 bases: TGTGCCAGTAGTATAGGATTCTCCTACAATGAGCAGTTCTTC. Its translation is CASSIGFSYNEQFF.

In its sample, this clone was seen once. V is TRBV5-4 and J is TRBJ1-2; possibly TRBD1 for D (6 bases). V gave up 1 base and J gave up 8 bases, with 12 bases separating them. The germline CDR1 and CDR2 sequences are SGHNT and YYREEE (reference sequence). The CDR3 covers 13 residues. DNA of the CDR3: TGTGCCAGCAGCTTGCCAGGGGAGGTGGGCTACACCTTC. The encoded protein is CASSLPGEVGYTF. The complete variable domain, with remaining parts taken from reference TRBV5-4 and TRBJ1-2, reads ETGVTQSPTHLIKTRGQQVTLRCSSQSGHNTVSWYQQALGQGPQFIFQYYREEENGRGNFPPRFSGLQFPNYSSELNVNALELDDSALYLCASSLPGEVGYTFGSGTRLTVV.

The CDR3 DNA reads TGTGCCATCGGTATAGCGGTTAATGAGCAGTTCTTC. It codes for CAIGIAVNEQFF. This chain joins TRBV10-3 and TRBJ2-1; D possibly corresponds to TRBD2 (6 bases). This CDR3 has 12 amino acids. Trimming pared 8 bases from V and 7 bases from J, leaving 12 bases between. Germline V gene sequence: CDR1 ENHRY, CDR2 SYGVKD.

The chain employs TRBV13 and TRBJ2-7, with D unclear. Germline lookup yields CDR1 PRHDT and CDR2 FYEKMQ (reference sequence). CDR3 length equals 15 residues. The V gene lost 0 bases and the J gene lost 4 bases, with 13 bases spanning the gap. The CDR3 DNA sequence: TGTGCCAGCAGCTTAGGCTCCAACCCGTCTTACGAGCAGTACTTC. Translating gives CASSLGSNPSYEQYF. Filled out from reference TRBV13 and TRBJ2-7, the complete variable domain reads AAGVIQSPRHLIKEKRETATLKCYPIPRHDTVYWYQQGPGQDPQFLISFYEKMQSDKGSIPDRFSAQQFSDYHSELNMSSLELGDSALYFCASSLGSNPSYEQYFGPGTRLTVT.

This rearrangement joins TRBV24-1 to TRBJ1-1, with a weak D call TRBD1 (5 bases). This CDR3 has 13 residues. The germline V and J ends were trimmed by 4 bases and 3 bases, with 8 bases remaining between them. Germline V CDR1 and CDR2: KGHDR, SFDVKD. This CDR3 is CATSDQGHTEAFF. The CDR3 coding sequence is TGTGCCACCAGTGACCAGGGCCACACTGAAGCTTTCTTT.

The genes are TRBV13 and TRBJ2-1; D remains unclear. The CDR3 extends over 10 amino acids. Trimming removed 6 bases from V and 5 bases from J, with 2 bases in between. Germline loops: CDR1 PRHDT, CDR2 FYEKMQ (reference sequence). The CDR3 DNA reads TGTGCCAGCAGGGACAATGAGCAGTTCTTC. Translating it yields CASRDNEQFF.

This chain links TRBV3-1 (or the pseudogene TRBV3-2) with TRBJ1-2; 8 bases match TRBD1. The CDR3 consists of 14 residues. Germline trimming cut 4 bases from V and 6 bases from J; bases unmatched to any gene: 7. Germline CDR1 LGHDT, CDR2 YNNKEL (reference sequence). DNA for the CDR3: TGTGCCAGCAGCCCACAGGGGGTCTCCGATGGCTACACCTTC. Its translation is CASSPQGVSDGYTF.

In DNA, the CDR3 is TGCGCCAGCAGCTTTGGGCAGGGGGCGCGGGAGCAGTACTTC. Translation gives CASSFGQGAREQYF. The chain employs TRBV5-1 and TRBJ2-7; 8 bases line up with TRBD1. CDR1 SGHRS and CDR2 YFSETQ come from the germline V gene. This CDR3 has 14 amino acids. The V and J ends lost 2 bases and 7 bases, in that order; junction bases with no gene match: 8.

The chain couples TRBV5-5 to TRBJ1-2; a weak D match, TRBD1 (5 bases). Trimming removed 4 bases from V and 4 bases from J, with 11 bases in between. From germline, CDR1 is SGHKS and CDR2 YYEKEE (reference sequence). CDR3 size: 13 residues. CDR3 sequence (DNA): TGTGCCAGCAGCACCACAGGCGTCTATGGCTACACCTTC. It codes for CASSTTGVYGYTF.

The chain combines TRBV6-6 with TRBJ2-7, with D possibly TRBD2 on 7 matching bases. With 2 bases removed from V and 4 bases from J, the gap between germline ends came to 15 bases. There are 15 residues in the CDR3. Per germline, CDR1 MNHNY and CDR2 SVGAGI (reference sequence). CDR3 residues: CASSYAGALTYEQYF. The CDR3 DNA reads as TGTGCCAGCAGTTACGCGGGGGCCCTAACGTACGAGCAGTACTTC.